This T cell receptor beta chain appears in the sequencing data of a study of OX40 agonist ivuxolimab in advanced cancers. Across the whole study: All patients had ivuxolimab intravenously every 2 weeks at 0.01 to 10 mg/kg. Enrollees could have had prior anti-PD-1, anti-PD-L1 or anti-CTLA-4 therapy, which about 40% had received.

The assay was immunoSEQ multiplex PCR, and TCRdb's table has in-frame clones only and misses some. The sample lists about 59,000 clones, almost 95% occurring once. The CDR3 has 13 residues. V lost 7 bases, J lost 6 bases, and 15 bases lay in between. The germline V gene has CDR1 MDHEN and CDR2 SYDVKM. About this clone itself: Antigen: not known.

Study-level results: CD4+ T cells averaged fewer expanded clones than CD8+ T cells. The CD4+ and CD8+ T cells in the blood had expanded clonally by week 6 at 0.1 to 3.0 mg/kg.

The clonotype originates from an adult with an advanced solid tumor such as melanoma, head and neck, liver or kidney cancer. The chain uses TRBV28 and TRBJ1-2; possible D gene TRBD1, 6 bases. This specimen consisted of CD4+ or CD8+ T cells sorted from blood, obtained in a trial of the OX40 agonist ivuxolimab. CDR3 in amino acids: CASTSHRADGYTF. The CDR3 DNA is TGTGCCAGCACCTCGCACAGGGCCGATGGCTACACCTTC.